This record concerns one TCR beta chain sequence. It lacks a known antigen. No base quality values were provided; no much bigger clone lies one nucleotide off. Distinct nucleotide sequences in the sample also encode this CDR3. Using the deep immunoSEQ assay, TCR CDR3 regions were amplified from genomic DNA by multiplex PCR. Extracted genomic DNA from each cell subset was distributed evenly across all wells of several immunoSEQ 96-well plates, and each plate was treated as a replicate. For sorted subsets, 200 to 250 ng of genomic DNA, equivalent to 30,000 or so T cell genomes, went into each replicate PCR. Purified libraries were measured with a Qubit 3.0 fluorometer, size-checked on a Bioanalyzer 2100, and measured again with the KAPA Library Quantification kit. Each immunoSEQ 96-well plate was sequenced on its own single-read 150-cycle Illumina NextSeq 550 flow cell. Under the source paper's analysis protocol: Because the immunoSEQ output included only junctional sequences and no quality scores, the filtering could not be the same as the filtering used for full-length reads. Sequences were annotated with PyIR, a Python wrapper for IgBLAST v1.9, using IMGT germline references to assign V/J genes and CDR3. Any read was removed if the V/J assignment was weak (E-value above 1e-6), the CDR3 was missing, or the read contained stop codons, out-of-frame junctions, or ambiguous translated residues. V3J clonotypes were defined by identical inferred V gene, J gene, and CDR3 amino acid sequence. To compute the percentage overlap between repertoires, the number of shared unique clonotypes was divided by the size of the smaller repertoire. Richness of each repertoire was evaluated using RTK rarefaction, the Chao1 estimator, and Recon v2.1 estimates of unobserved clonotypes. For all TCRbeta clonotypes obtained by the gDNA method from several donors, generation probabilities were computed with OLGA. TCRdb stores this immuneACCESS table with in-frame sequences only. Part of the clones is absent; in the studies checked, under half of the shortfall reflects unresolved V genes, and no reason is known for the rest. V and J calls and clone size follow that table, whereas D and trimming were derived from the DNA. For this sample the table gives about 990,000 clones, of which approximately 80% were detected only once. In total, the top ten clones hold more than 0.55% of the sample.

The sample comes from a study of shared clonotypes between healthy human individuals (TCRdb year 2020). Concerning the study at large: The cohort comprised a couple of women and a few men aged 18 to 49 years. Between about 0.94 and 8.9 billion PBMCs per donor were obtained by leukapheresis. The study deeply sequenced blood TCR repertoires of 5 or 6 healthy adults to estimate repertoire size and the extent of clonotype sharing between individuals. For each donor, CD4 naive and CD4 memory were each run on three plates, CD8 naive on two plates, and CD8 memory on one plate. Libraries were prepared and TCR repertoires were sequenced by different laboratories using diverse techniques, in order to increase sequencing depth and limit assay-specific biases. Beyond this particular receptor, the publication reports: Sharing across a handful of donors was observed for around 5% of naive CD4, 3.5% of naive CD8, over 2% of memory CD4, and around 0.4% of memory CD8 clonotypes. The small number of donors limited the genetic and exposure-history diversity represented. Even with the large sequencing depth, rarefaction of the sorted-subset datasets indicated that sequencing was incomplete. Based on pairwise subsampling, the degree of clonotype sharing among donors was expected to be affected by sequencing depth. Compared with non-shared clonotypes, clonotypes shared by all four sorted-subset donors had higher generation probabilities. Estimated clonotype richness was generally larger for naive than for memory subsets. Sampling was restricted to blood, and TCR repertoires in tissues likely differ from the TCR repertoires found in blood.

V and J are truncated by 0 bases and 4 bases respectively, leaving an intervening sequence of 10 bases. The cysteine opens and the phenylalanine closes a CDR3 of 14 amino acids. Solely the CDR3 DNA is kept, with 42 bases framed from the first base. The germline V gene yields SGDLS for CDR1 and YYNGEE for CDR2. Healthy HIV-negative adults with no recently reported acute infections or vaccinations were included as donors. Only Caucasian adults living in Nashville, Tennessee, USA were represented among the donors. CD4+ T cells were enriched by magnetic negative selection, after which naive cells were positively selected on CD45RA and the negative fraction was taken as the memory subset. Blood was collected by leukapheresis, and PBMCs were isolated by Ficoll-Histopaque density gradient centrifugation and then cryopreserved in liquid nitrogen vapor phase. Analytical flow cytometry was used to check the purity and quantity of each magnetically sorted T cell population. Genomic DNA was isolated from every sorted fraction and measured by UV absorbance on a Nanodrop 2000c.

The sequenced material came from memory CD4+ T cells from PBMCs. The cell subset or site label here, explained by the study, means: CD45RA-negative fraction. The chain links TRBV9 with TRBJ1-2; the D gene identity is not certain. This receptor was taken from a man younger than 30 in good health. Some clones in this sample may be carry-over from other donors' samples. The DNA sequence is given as TGTGCCAGCAGCGTAGGCGGAACTAGCTATGGCTACACCTTC. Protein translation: CASSVGGTSYGYTF.